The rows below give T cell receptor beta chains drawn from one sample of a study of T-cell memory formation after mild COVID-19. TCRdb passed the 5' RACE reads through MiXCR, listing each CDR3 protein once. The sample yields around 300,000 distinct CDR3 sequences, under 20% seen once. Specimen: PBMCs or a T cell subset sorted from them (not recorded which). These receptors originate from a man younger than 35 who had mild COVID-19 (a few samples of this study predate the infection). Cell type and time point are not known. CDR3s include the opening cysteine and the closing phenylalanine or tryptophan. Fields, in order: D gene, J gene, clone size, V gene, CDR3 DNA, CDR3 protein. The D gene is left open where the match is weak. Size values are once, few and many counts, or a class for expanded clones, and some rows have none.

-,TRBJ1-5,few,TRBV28,TGTGCCAGCAGTCCAGGACAGCGGGACCAGCCCCAGCATTTT,CASSPGQRDQPQHF
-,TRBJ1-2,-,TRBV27,TGTGCCAGCAGTGGTGTGGGGCAGATATTTTCCTATGGCTACACCTTC,CASSGVGQIFSYGYTF
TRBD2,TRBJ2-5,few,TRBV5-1,TGCGCCAGCAGCTCTACCGGGACTAGTGAAGAGACCCAGTACTTC,CASSSTGTSEETQYF
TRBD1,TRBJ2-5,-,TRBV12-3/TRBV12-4,TGTGCCAGCAGTTGGGGACAGGTCCAAGAGACCCAGTACTTC,CASSWGQVQETQYF
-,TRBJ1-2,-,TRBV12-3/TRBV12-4,TGTGCCAGCAGACCCGGGGAGAGACCCTATGGCTACACCTTC,CASRPGERPYGYTF
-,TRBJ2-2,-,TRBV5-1,TGCGCCAGCAGGCGTCTAGGGGGTGACACCGGGGAGCTGTTTTTT,CASRRLGGDTGELFF
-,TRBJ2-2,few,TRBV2,TGTGCCAGCGGATCCGGGACACACACCGGGGAGCTGTTTTTT,CASGSGTHTGELFF
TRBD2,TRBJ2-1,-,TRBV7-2,TGTGCCAGCACCACAACTAGCGGGATATACAATGAGCAGTTCTTC,CASTTTSGIYNEQFF
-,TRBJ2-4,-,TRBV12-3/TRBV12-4,TGTGCCAGCAGTTTAAGGTTCCTCAAAAACATTCAGTACTTC,CASSLRFLKNIQYF
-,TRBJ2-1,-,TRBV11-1,TGTGCCAGCAGCTTAGTCGCAGCTAACAATGAGCAGTTCTTC,CASSLVAANNEQFF
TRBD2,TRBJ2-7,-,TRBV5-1,TGCGCCAGCAGCTTAGGGACTAGCGGGGACTACGAGCAGTACTTC,CASSLGTSGDYEQYF
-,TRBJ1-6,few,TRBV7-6,TGTGCCAGCAGCTTAGCCGGGGCAGCCTCACCCCTCCACTTT,CASSLAGAASPLHF
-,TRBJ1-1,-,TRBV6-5,TGTGCCAGCAGTTACGGGGATAACACTGAAGCTTTCTTT,CASSYGDNTEAFF
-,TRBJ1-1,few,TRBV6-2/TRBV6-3,TGTGCCAGCAGTTACGGAGGGGTCCGGGGGATGAACACTGAAGCTTTCTTT,CASSYGGVRGMNTEAFF
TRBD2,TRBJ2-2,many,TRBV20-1,TGCAGTGCGAGCGGGAGTTCCGGGGAGCTGTTTTTT,CSASGSSGELFF
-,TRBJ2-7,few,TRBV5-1,TGCGCCAGCAGCTCCTCGGCCGGGACACTCTCCTACGAGCAGTACTTC,CASSSSAGTLSYEQYF
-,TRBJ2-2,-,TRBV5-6,TGTGCCAGCAGCTTGGAGCGGTCCCGTAGGACCGGGGAGCTGTTTTTT,CASSLERSRRTGELFF
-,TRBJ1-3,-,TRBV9,TGTGCCAGCGGCCAGAACTCTGGAAACACCATATATTTT,CASGQNSGNTIYF
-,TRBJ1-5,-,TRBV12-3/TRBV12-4,TGTGCCAGCAGTCCATTGACTAATATTCAGCCCCAGCATTTT,CASSPLTNIQPQHF
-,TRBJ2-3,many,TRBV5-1,TGCGCCAGCAGGGTAGCGGACTACACAGATACGCAGTATTTT,CASRVADYTDTQYF
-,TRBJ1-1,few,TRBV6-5,TGTGCCAGCAGTTACACGGAAACGGCTAACACTGAAGCTTTCTTT,CASSYTETANTEAFF
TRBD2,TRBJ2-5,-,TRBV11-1,TGTGCTAGCAGCTTCCGACTAGCGGCCCAAGAGACCCAGTACTTC,CASSFRLAAQETQYF
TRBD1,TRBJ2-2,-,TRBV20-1,TGCAGTGCTAGGGGACAGTCCGGGGAGCTGTTTTTT,CSARGQSGELFF